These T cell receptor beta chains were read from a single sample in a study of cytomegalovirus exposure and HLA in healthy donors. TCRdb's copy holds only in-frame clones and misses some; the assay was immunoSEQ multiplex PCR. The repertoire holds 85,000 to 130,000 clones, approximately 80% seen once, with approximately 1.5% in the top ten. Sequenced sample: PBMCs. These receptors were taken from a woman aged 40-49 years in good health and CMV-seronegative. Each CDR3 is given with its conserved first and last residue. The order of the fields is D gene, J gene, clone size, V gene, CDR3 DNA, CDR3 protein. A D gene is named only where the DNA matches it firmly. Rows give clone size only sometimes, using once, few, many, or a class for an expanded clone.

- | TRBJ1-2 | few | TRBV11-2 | TGTGCCAGCACCACCTCAGGTGTCTATGGCTACACCTTC | CASTTSGVYGYTF
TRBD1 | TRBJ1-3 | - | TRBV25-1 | TGTGCCAGCACTACGGGACAGCCAAACACCATATATTTT | CASTTGQPNTIYF
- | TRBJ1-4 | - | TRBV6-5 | TGTGCCAGCAGTTACGGACGGGGAAATGAAAAACTGTTTTTT | CASSYGRGNEKLFF
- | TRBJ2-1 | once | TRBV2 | TGTGCCAGCAGCAGCAGGGGTGAGCAGTTCTTC | CASSSRGEQFF
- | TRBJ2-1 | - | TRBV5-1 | TGCGCCAGCAGCCCGTTTGTCCTCGTAGACTACAATGAGCAGTTCTTC | CASSPFVLVDYNEQFF
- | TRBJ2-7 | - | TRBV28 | TGTGCCAGCAGTTATTTAGGGGGGGCGACCGCCTACGAGCAGTACTTC | CASSYLGGATAYEQYF
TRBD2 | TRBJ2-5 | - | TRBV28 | TGTGCCAGCAGTTTGGGACTAGCGGGAGATTCGGAGACCCAGTACTTC | CASSLGLAGDSETQYF
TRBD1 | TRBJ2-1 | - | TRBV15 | TGTGCCACCAGCAGAGATGCGTATTTTGGACAGGGGAACAATGAGCAGTTCTTC | CATSRDAYFGQGNNEQFF
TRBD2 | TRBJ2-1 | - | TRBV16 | TGTGCCAGCAGCCCTATTCTGCTAGCGGGTGGTGAGCAGTTCTTC | CASSPILLAGGEQFF
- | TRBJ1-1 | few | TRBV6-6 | TGTGCCAGCAGGTACCCCGGGGGGAACACTGAAGCTTTCTTT | CASRYPGGNTEAFF
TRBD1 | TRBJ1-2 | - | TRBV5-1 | TGCGCCAGCAGCTCCGTAAGGGACAGGGGGCTTGACTATGGCTACACCTTC | CASSSVRDRGLDYGYTF
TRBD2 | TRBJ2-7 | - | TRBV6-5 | TGTGCCAGCACCAAGAGCGGGAGCCCTTGCGAGCAGTACTTC | CASTKSGSPCEQYF
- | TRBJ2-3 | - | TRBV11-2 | TGTGCCAGCAGCCCGCCAGGGCGTTCCACAGATACGCAGTATTTT | CASSPPGRSTDTQYF
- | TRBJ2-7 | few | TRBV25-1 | TGTGCCAGCAGAGGAGGGCTTAGCGCCTACGAGCAGTACTTC | CASRGGLSAYEQYF
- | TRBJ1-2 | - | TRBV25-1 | TGTGCCAGCAGTGTCCTTACCGGGAACTATGGCTACACCTTC | CASSVLTGNYGYTF
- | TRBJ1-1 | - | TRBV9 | TGTGCCAGCAGCGTAGTCTCAGGGCGGGGCACTGAAGCTTTCTTT | CASSVVSGRGTEAFF
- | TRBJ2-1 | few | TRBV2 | TGTGCCAGCAGTGTATTGGAATCAGGGGAAGCCTACAATGAGCAGTTCTTC | CASSVLESGEAYNEQFF
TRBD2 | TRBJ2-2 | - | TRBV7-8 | TGTGCCAGCAGCTTAGAAAGACTAGCGGGACAGAACACCGGGGAGCTGTTTTTT | CASSLERLAGQNTGELFF
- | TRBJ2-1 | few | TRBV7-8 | TGTGCCAGCAGCTTAGGTAGCTGGGTGAGCTCCTACAATGAGCAGTTCTTC | CASSLGSWVSSYNEQFF
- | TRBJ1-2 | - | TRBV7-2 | TGTGCCAGCAGCTTATGGACAGCGCTTAGCTATGGCTACACCTTC | CASSLWTALSYGYTF
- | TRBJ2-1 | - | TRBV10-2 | TGCGCCAGCAGTGTCGTTGTCCCTAGCTATGGGTCCTACAATGAGCAGTTCTTC | CASSVVVPSYGSYNEQFF
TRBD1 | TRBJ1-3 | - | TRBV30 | TGTGCCTGCCACAGGGGGCAAAGTGGAAACACCATATATTTT | CACHRGQSGNTIYF
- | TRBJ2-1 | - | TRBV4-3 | TGCGCCAGCAGCGGGGCACTCTACAATGAGCAGTTCTTC | CASSGALYNEQFF
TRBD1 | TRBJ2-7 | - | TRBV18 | TGTGCCAGCTCACCCGACAGGGGAGGCTACGAGCAGTACTTC | CASSPDRGGYEQYF
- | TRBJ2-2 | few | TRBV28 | TGTGCCACCAAACCGGGGACTTACTACACCGGGGAGCTGTTTTTT | CATKPGTYYTGELFF
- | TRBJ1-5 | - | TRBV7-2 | TGTGCCAGCAGCTTAGCGTTTGGGGAGACCAATCAGCCCCAGCATTTT | CASSLAFGETNQPQHF
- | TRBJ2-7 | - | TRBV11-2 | TGTGCCAGCAGCTTAGAAATTAGCGTCTACGAGCAGTACTTC | CASSLEISVYEQYF
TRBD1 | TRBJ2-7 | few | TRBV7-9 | TGTGCCAGCAGCGGGACAGGGATCACCTACGAGCAGTACTTC | CASSGTGITYEQYF
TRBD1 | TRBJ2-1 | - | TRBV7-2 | TGTGCCAGCAGCCCCGGGACAGGAAACAATGAGCAGTTCTTC | CASSPGTGNNEQFF
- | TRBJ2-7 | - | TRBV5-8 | TGTGCCAGCAGCTTGGCCGGGACTGCGTCCTACGAGCAGTACTTC | CASSLAGTASYEQYF
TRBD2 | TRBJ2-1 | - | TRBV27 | TGTGCCAGCAGTTTGTGGGAGGGCCCCCTGAATGAGCAGTTCTTC | CASSLWEGPLNEQFF
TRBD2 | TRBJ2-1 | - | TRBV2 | TGTGCCACCCTAGCCGGGACTACCGATGAGCAGTTCTTC | CATLAGTTDEQFF
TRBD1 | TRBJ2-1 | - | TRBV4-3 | TGCGCCAGCAGCCAAGGGTGGGCAGGGGGCTTGGGGGAGCAGTTCTTC | CASSQGWAGGLGEQFF
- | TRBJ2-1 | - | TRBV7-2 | TGTGCCAGCAGCGCAGGGATCGACAATGAGCAGTTCTTC | CASSAGIDNEQFF
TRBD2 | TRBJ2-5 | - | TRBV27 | TGTGCCAGCAGACCAAGACTAGCGGGAGCGGGCGAGACCCAGTACTTC | CASRPRLAGAGETQYF
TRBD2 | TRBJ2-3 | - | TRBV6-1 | TGTGCCAGCAGTGAGACCCTAGCGGGAGGGCCAGATACGCAGTATTTT | CASSETLAGGPDTQYF